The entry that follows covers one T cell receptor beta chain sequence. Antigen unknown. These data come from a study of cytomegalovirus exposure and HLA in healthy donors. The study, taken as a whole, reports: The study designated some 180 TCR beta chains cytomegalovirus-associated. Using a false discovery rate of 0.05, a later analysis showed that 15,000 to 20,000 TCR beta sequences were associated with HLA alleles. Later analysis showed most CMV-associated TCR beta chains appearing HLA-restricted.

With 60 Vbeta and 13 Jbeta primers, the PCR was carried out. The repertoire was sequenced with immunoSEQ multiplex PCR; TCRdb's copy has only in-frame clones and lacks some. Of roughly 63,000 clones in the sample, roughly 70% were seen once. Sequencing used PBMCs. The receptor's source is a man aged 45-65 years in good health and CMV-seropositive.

CDR3 amino acids: CASSTGGAVNEKLFF. The DNA of the CDR3 is TGTGCCAGCAGTACCGGGGGTGCGGTTAATGAAAAACTGTTTTTT. V is TRBV28 and J is TRBJ1-4; a possible D gene is TRBD1 (5 bases). From germline, CDR1 is MDHEN and CDR2 SYDVKM. The CDR3 runs to 15 residues. V lost 5 bases and J lost 4, with 14 bases in between.